Detailed here is one TCR beta chain. The antigen is not known. Generated by immunoSEQ multiplex PCR, the TCRdb table keeps only in-frame clones and is missing some. The sample records 180,000 or so clones, 70% to 90% being singletons. The data were taken from a study of T cell responses to AZD1222 COVID-19 vaccine. Study conclusions and caveats: Epitopes outside B.1.351 and B.1.1.7 mutated regions reportedly drew nearly half of spike TCRs. Repertoire sampling was restricted to post-peak T cell response timepoints.

Researchers grouped second doses given at about 4 or about 12 weeks into one pool. The V gene's germline CDR1 is SGHNT and CDR2 YYREEE (reference sequence). CDR3 length: 16 amino acids. V was clipped by 4 bases and J by 1 base; unmatched bases: 2. This receptor was obtained from an adult who received the AZD1222 COVID-19 vaccine. The input for sequencing was peripheral blood, taken 28 days after the second AZD1222 dose. The J gene is TRBJ2-1, the V gene TRBV5-4, with TRBD2 identical over 13 bases. CDR3 sequence: CASSVGLAGSYNEQFF. CDR3 coding DNA: TGTGCCAGCAGCGTGGGACTAGCGGGATCCTACAATGAGCAGTTCTTC. Drawing the rest from reference TRBV5-4 and TRBJ2-1, the complete variable domain is ETGVTQSPTHLIKTRGQQVTLRCSSQSGHNTVSWYQQALGQGPQFIFQYYREEENGRGNFPPRFSGLQFPNYSSELNVNALELDDSALYLCASSVGLAGSYNEQFFGPGTRLTVL.